This T cell receptor beta chain derives from a study of shared clonotypes between healthy human individuals. Study at large: Three CD4 naive, three CD4 memory, two CD8 naive and one CD8 memory plate were used per donor.

Study outcomes and limitations: It was observed that 5% to 6% of naive CD4 clonotypes were shared across several donors.

As for this clone: Its antigen is currently unknown.

Germline CDR1 reads MNHEY; CDR2 reads SMNVEV (reference sequence). V lost 2 bases, J lost 0 bases, and 1 base stayed unmatched. The CDR3 totals 15 residues. Researchers divided each subset's genomic DNA evenly across several immunoSEQ plates. Measured with immunoSEQ multiplex PCR; TCRdb has only the in-frame clones, and not every one. The sample has about 2.5 million clones; around 93% are singletons. Splitting of CD4+ cells produced CD45RA+ naive and CD45RA-negative memory subsets. The material sequenced was naive CD4+ T cells from PBMCs. The sample's subset: CD45RA+ positively selected. The rearrangement links TRBV27 to TRBJ1-2; TRBD1 aligns across 9 bases. The TCR comes from a man between 18 and 35 years old in good health. Some clones in this sample may be carry-over from other donors' samples. The CDR3 loop is CASSLRDRANYGYTF. CDR3 in DNA: TGTGCCAGCAGTTTACGGGACAGGGCTAACTATGGCTACACCTTC.